The T cell receptor beta chain under discussion was sequenced for a study of T cells in Graves' hyperthyroidism and ophthalmopathy. This CDR3 spans 17 amino acids. CDR1 and CDR2 from the germline V gene are MDHEN and SYDVKM. V gave up 4 bases and J gave up 3 bases; unmatched junction bases: 6. What was amplified from RNA transcripts were TCR beta CDR3 regions. RT-PCR in the first round (using the HTBI primer set) targeted the TCR CDR3. TCRdb used MiXCR to reprocess the multiplex PCR reads, holding one entry per CDR3 protein. The sample lists over 450,000 distinct CDR3 sequences; approximately 17% were seen once. Ophthalmopathy patients all had a Clinical Activity Score of at least 3, a NOSPECS grade of at least 4 and disease under 3 months old.

The sample taken for sequencing was blood. The clonotype comes from a woman aged 18-29 years with Graves' ophthalmopathy. The chain combines TRBV28 with TRBJ2-7; 16 bases are shared with TRBD2. The CDR3 sequence: CASSYEGLAGGVYEQYF. The CDR3 DNA reads TGTGCCAGCAGTTACGAGGGACTAGCGGGAGGGGTCTACGAGCAGTACTTC.